The 30 T cell receptor beta chains in this list originate from one sample, sequenced in a study of blood T cell repertoires in COVID-19. TCRdb's table, derived via immunoSEQ multiplex PCR, lists solely in-frame clones and lacks some. Of some 490,000 clones in the sample, roughly nine tenths were seen once. The sample consisted of PBMCs or T cells enriched from blood (not recorded which). These receptors all stem from a woman aged 60 to 75 who had recovered from COVID-19.

This chain joins TRBV7-2 and TRBJ2-1; a possible D gene is TRBD1 (5 bases). This CDR3 has 13 amino acids. Germline loops: CDR1 SGHTA, CDR2 FQGNSA. V dropped 3 bases and J dropped 8 bases, with 11 bases sitting between them. The CDR3 DNA reads as TGTGCCAGCAGCTTTAGGTGGGGCGATGAGCAGTTCTTC. As protein: CASSFRWGDEQFF.

The chain recombines TRBV5-1 with TRBJ2-2, with TRBD1 matching 7 bases. V trimming: 4 bases; J trimming: 9 bases; junction bases outside the gene matches: 9. Germline values: CDR1 SGHRS, CDR2 YFSETQ. The CDR3 is 14 residues long. The CDR3 DNA follows: TGCGCCAGCAGCACGGGACAGACCCTTAGGGAGCTGTTTTTT. It codes for CASSTGQTLRELFF.

The chain combines TRBV19 with TRBJ2-7, with a weak D call TRBD1 (7 bases). The CDR3 runs to 13 residues. Germline CDR1 is LNHDA and CDR2 is SQIVND (reference sequence). Trimming stripped 8 bases from V and 6 bases from J, with 17 bases between. Here the CDR3 reads CASSTTGTGEQYF. As DNA, the CDR3 is TGTGCCAGTTCTACGACAGGGACTGGCGAGCAGTACTTC.

V usage is TRBV11-2 and J usage is TRBJ1-3, with D hard to call. This CDR3 spans 16 amino acids. The germline CDR1 and CDR2 sequences are SGHAT and FQNNGV. Trimming cost V 5 bases and J 2 bases, with 16 bases left between them. In nucleotides, the CDR3 is TGTGCCAGCAGCGGAAGGCGGGCCAGAACTGGAAACACCATATATTTT. Amino acid sequence: CASSGRRARTGNTIYF.

The chain couples TRBV5-1 to TRBJ1-6, with 8 bases fitting TRBD1. This CDR3 spans 16 amino acids. Germline V gene sequence: CDR1 SGHRS, CDR2 YFSETQ. V dropped 4 bases and J dropped 9; count of bases not matched to a gene: 12. The CDR3 region has the DNA TGCGCCAGCAGCGCGACAGGGGAAGCTTCAATTTCACCCCTCCACTTT. Amino acids: CASSATGEASISPLHF.

This clone was observed a single time. This rearrangement joins TRBV15 to TRBJ2-5, with 8 bases fitting TRBD1. Germline assignment: CDR1 LNHNV and CDR2 YYDKDF (reference sequence). The CDR3 covers 14 residues. V gave up 3 bases and J gave up 10 bases; unmatched junction bases: 10. DNA for the CDR3: TGTGCCACCAGCAGCCAAAGGACAGGGCAGGGCCAGTACTTC. It specifies CATSSQRTGQGQYF.

The chain is built from TRBV18 and TRBJ1-1; weak D call: TRBD1 (6 bases). Germline V gene sequence: CDR1 KGHSH, CDR2 LQKENI. V dropped 2 bases and J dropped 3 bases, with 7 bases sitting between them. The CDR3 contains 13 residues. The CDR3 DNA sequence: TGTGCCAGCTCACCAGGGACACACACTGAAGCTTTCTTT. This sequence encodes CASSPGTHTEAFF. Full variable domain (rest looked up from reference TRBV18 and TRBJ1-1): NAGVMQNPRHLVRRRGQEARLRCSPMKGHSHVYWYRQLPEEGLKFMVYLQKENIIDESGMPKERFSAEFPKEGPSILRIQQVVRGDSAAYFCASSPGTHTEAFFGQGTRLTVV.

The rearrangement uses TRBV5-8 and TRBJ1-1; 9 bases match TRBD1. This CDR3 has 17 residues. V gave up 0 bases and J gave up 5 bases; unmatched junction bases: 11. Germline V gene sequence: CDR1 SGHTS, CDR2 YDEGEE. Here the CDR3 DNA reads TGTGCCAGCAGCTTGGGAACAGGGGGCGCCCCGGGGACTGAAGCTTTCTTT. Its translation: CASSLGTGGAPGTEAFF.

This chain uses TRBV24-1 with TRBJ1-1; the D gene is possibly TRBD1 (5 bases). V was trimmed by 2 bases and J by 5 bases, leaving 11 bases between them. This CDR3 has 14 amino acids. Germline V lookup: CDR1 KGHDR, CDR2 SFDVKD. CDR3 in amino acids: CATSDSQGDTEAFF. The DNA for the CDR3 is TGTGCCACCAGTGATTCCCAAGGGGATACTGAAGCTTTCTTT.

DNA of the CDR3: TGCGCCAGCAGCCAACTGGGGCGAGGCGTCTCCTACAATGAGCAGTTCTTC. This gives the protein CASSQLGRGVSYNEQFF. The rearrangement uses TRBV4-1 and TRBJ2-1, with a weak D call TRBD1 (5 bases). Trimming cost V 2 bases and J 0 bases, with 14 bases left between them. Germline V gene data show CDR1 as MGHRA and CDR2 as YSYEKL. This CDR3 has 17 amino acids.

J is TRBJ2-7 and V is TRBV29-1, with unresolved D. The CDR3 spans 12 residues. V was cut by 0 bases and J by 4 bases, with 7 bases left in between. The germline V gene encodes CDR1 SQVTM and CDR2 ANQGSEA. CDR3 coding DNA: TGCAGCGTTGAAGAGGCGGCTTACGAGCAGTACTTC. Its translation: CSVEEAAYEQYF.

This chain uses TRBV10-3 with TRBJ1-3, with D possibly being TRBD1 (5 bases). The V gene lost 2 bases and the J gene lost 0 bases, with 8 bases spanning the gap. This CDR3 comprises 15 residues. CDR1 and CDR2 from the germline V gene are ENHRY and SYGVKD. The CDR3 DNA is TGTGCCATCAGTGAGCCAGGGTACTCTGGAAACACCATATATTTT. This encodes CAISEPGYSGNTIYF.

The CDR3 coding sequence is TGCGCCAGCAGCCAAGTGGGAGACGGCTTCAATGAGCAGTTCTTC. It encodes CASSQVGDGFNEQFF. The V gene is TRBV4-1, the J gene TRBJ2-1; perhaps TRBD2 as D (5 bases). The CDR3 loop spans 15 amino acids. The germline CDR1 and CDR2 sequences are MGHRA and YSYEKL. Trimming stripped 1 base from V and 6 bases from J, with 13 bases between.

The chain couples TRBV6-5 to TRBJ2-2, with TRBD2 matching over 9 bases. The length of the CDR3 is 15 residues. V shed 4 bases and J 7 bases; nucleotides not matched to a gene: 7. Per germline, CDR1 MNHEY and CDR2 SVGAGI. This chain's CDR3 is CASSSGLALLGELFF. The DNA for the CDR3 is TGTGCCAGCAGTTCAGGACTAGCGTTACTCGGGGAGCTGTTTTTT.

CDR3 DNA sequence: TGCGCCAGCAGGAACGGGACTCCCTTCAATGAGCAGTTCTTC. This encodes CASRNGTPFNEQFF. V gene TRBV5-1 combines with J gene TRBJ2-1; D may be TRBD2 (6 bases). Germline V gives CDR1 SGHRS, CDR2 YFSETQ. Trimming removed 5 bases at V and 6 bases at J, with 15 bases between. The CDR3 has 14 amino acids. Using reference TRBV5-1 and TRBJ2-1 for the parts outside the CDR3, the full variable domain is KAGVTQTPRYLIKTRGQQVTLSCSPISGHRSVSWYQQTPGQGLQFLFEYFSETQRNKGNFPGRFSGRQFSNSRSEMNVSTLELGDSALYLCASRNGTPFNEQFFGPGTRLTVL.

This clone showed up just once. The chain has TRBV3-1 (or the pseudogene TRBV3-2) and TRBJ2-2; no definite D call. The V and J ends lost 4 bases and 6 bases respectively, with 9 bases between them. Per the germline V gene, CDR1 is LGHDT and CDR2 is YNNKEL (reference sequence). This CDR3 is built from 13 residues. CDR3 loop: CASSRYGSGELFF. DNA of the CDR3: TGTGCCAGCAGCCGCTACGGGTCCGGGGAGCTGTTTTTT.

This rearrangement joins TRBV15 to TRBJ2-4, with a possible D match to TRBD1 (5 bases). Germline CDR1 reads LNHNV; CDR2 reads YYDKDF (reference sequence). The CDR3 covers 16 residues. Trimming removed 0 bases at V and 3 bases at J, with 12 bases between. The CDR3 here is CATSRDRAQGKNIQYF. In DNA form, the CDR3 reads TGTGCCACCAGCAGAGACAGGGCCCAAGGCAAAAACATTCAGTACTTC.

This chain uses TRBV13 with TRBJ2-5; 7 bases align to TRBD1. Germline CDR1 is PRHDT and CDR2 is FYEKMQ (reference sequence). This CDR3 comprises 14 residues. Trimming at V came to 5 bases and at J to 5 bases, leaving 8 bases not matched to a gene. The CDR3 coding sequence is TGTGCCAGCAGCCTCCTCGGACAGGTCGAGACCCAGTACTTC. Translating it yields CASSLLGQVETQYF.

The chain uses TRBV6-5 and TRBJ1-1; weak D call: TRBD1 (5 bases). There are 15 residues in the CDR3. In germline, CDR1 is MNHEY, CDR2 SVGAGI. Trimming cost V 10 bases and J 7 bases, with 25 bases left between them. The CDR3 reads CATSVVAGPYGEAFF. In DNA, the CDR3 is TGTGCCACCTCGGTGGTGGCAGGGCCTTATGGTGAAGCTTTCTTT.

A word on this clone: Other DNA sequences in the sample encode the same CDR3. The J gene is TRBJ1-6, the V gene TRBV12-3 or TRBV12-4; no reliable D call. V was clipped by 5 bases and J by 6 bases, with 8 bases between them. There are 13 residues in the CDR3. CDR3 sequence reads: CASSPRLNSPLHF. As DNA, the CDR3 is TGTGCCAGCAGTCCCAGACTTAATTCACCCCTCCACTTT.

The rearrangement uses TRBV27 and TRBJ2-7, with 10 positions matching TRBD1. This CDR3 spans 13 amino acids. Germline lookup yields CDR1 MNHEY and CDR2 SMNVEV (reference sequence). Trimming took 5 bases from V and 6 from J; bases not matched to a gene: 4. CDR3 DNA sequence: TGTGCCAGCAGTCTCGGGACAGGGGCCGAGCAGTACTTC. It is translated as CASSLGTGAEQYF.

The chain links TRBV15 to TRBJ1-2; 7 bases fit TRBD1. The CDR3 has 16 residues. The V gene's germline CDR1 is LNHNV and CDR2 YYDKDF (reference sequence). The V and J ends lost 0 bases and 2 bases, in that order; junction bases with no gene match: 6. In DNA, the CDR3 is TGTGCCACCAGCAGAGATCCGGGACAGACCAACTATGGCTACACCTTC. It yields the protein CATSRDPGQTNYGYTF. Full variable domain (remainder filled in from reference TRBV15 and TRBJ1-2): DAMVIQNPRYQVTQFGKPVTLSCSQTLNHNVMYWYQQKSSQAPKLLFHYYDKDFNNEADTPDNFQSRRPNTSFCFLDIRSPGLGDTAMYLCATSRDPGQTNYGYTFGSGTRLTVV.

This chain links TRBV24-1 with TRBJ2-1; 14 nucleotides agree with TRBD2. Germline V gives CDR1 KGHDR, CDR2 SFDVKD. Trimming removed 4 bases from V and 5 bases from J; junction bases left unmatched: 0. CDR3 length equals 15 residues. DNA of the CDR3: TGTGCCACCAGTGAGGGACTAGCGGGGGACAATGAGCAGTTCTTC. It yields the protein CATSEGLAGDNEQFF.

Ten or more counts support this clone. The chain carries TRBV5-1 and TRBJ1-6; tentatively, D is TRBD1 (5 bases). The CDR3 covers 14 residues. Trimming left V 5 bases short and J 7 bases short, with 13 bases between. The germline CDR1 and CDR2 sequences are SGHRS and YFSETQ. DNA for the CDR3: TGCGCCAGCAGGGGGGAAGGGAGGAATTCACCCCTCCACTTT. Protein: CASRGEGRNSPLHF.

V gene TRBV5-1 combines with J gene TRBJ2-2, with TRBD1 identical over 7 bases. The CDR3 spans 16 residues. The germline CDR1 and CDR2 sequences are SGHRS and YFSETQ. Trimming at V came to 4 bases and at J to 4 bases, leaving 10 bases not matched to a gene. In nucleotides, the CDR3 is TGCGCCAGCAGCAACCAAGGCAGGGGGACCACCGGGGAGCTGTTTTTT. Its translation: CASSNQGRGTTGELFF.

The chain links TRBV19 to TRBJ1-3; D unresolved. The germline V gene has CDR1 LNHDA and CDR2 SQIVND (reference sequence). Between the trimmed V and J ends, which lost 3 bases and 4 bases, there was a span of 10 bases. The CDR3 totals 14 residues. In nucleotides, the CDR3 is TGTGCCAGTAGTATCACAACCCAGGGAAACACCATATATTTT. The encoded protein is CASSITTQGNTIYF. Full variable domain (remainder filled in from reference TRBV19 and TRBJ1-3): DGGITQSPKYLFRKEGQNVTLSCEQNLNHDAMYWYRQDPGQGLRLIYYSQIVNDFQKGDIAEGYSVSREKKESFPLTVTSAQKNPTAFYLCASSITTQGNTIYFGEGSWLTVV.

This chain joins TRBV2 and TRBJ1-5; tentative D call: TRBD1 (5 bases). The V end lost 6 bases, the J end lost 3 bases, and 15 bases lay between the germline ends. CDR3 size: 15 residues. Germline CDR1 SNHLY, CDR2 FYNNEI. The CDR3 here is CASSGERGPNQPQHF. The CDR3 DNA reads TGTGCCAGCAGCGGGGAGCGGGGCCCCAATCAGCCCCAGCATTTT.

The chain carries TRBV7-8 and TRBJ2-3, with 9 bases fitting TRBD2. Germline assignment: CDR1 SGHVS and CDR2 FQNEAQ. V shed 6 bases, J shed 6 bases, and the junction held 4 bases outside the gene matches. This CDR3 spans 13 amino acids. CDR3 in amino acids: CASRSGLADTQYF. The DNA of the CDR3 is TGTGCCAGCAGATCCGGACTAGCGGATACGCAGTATTTT.

The rearrangement links TRBV19 to TRBJ2-5, with 13 bases matching TRBD2. Germline CDR1 reads LNHDA; CDR2 reads SQIVND (reference sequence). Trimming at V came to 5 bases and at J to 0 bases, leaving 9 bases not matched to a gene. The CDR3 contains 18 residues. CDR3 nucleotides: TGTGCCAGTAGTCGGACTAGCGGGGGCTCGAGGTACCAAGAGACCCAGTACTTC. Translated, it gives CASSRTSGGSRYQETQYF.

The rearrangement uses TRBV14 and TRBJ1-6; unclear D gene. Germline lookup yields CDR1 SGHDN and CDR2 FVKESK. V lost 0 bases to trimming and J lost 3 bases, with 12 bases between them. CDR3 size: 17 residues. The CDR3 loop is CASSQDRVSNYNSPLHF. The CDR3 DNA reads as TGTGCCAGCAGCCAAGATCGAGTGTCCAACTATAATTCACCCCTCCACTTT.